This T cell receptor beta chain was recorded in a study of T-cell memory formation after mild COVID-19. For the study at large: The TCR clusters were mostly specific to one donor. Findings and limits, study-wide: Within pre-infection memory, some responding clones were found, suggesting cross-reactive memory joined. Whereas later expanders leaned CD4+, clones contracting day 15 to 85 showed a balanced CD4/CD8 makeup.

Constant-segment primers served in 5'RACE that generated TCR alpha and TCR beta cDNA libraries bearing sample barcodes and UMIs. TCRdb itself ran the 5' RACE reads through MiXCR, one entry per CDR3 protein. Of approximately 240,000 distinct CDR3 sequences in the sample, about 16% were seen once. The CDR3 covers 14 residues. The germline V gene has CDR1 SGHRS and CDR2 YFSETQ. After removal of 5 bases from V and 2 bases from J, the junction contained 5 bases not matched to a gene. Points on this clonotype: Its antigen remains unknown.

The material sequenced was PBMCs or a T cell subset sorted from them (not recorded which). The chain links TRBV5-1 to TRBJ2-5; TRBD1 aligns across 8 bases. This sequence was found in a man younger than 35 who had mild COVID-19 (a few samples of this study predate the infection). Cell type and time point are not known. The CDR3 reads CASSTGGRQETQYF. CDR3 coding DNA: TGCGCCAGCAGTACAGGGGGGAGACAAGAGACCCAGTACTTC.